This entry lists 20 T cell receptor beta chains sequenced from one sample in a study of metastatic and nonmetastatic thyroid tumors. With MiXCR, TCRdb called clones anew from the PCR reads. This table holds tens of thousands of clones, 20% to 30% found once. Patients had received no treatment of any kind before thyroid surgery. Sequenced input: blood. These receptors all stem from a female donor with papillary thyroid cancer or a benign thyroid nodule (not recorded which). Some clones in this sample may be carry-over from other donors' samples.

Comments on this clone: Here the CDR3 omits its conserved ending phenylalanine or tryptophan, so a read error is the likely source. The DNA is omitted, as the CDR3 cannot be located on it reliably, and the CDR3 follows TCRdb's listing. The chain employs TRBV11-1 and TRBJ2-1; the table names TRBD2, a call not compared with the DNA. The germline V gene has CDR1 SGHAT and CDR2 FQDESV (reference sequence). The CDR3 spans 18 amino acids, including both terminal residues. The CDR3 protein is CASSRPGLEVRPYNEQLL.

This clone was picked up many times. The chain joins TRBV7-9 to TRBJ1-4, with 8 bases identical to TRBD1. The V gene end was trimmed by 5 bases and the J gene end by 8 bases; junction bases not matched to a gene: 16. The CDR3 is made up of 17 amino acids. The V gene's germline CDR1 is SEHNR and CDR2 FQNEAQ (reference sequence). The CDR3 region has the DNA TGTGCCAGCAGCCCCGGACAGGGACTCTCGTATTGGGAAAAACTGTTTTTT. Protein product: CASSPGQGLSYWEKLFF.

This clone was picked up many times. The J gene is TRBJ2-1, the V gene TRBV20-1; D call uncertain. V gave up 3 bases and J gave up 0 bases, with 12 bases separating them. The germline V gene encodes CDR1 DFQATT and CDR2 SNEGSKA (reference sequence). This CDR3 is 15 amino acids long. CDR3 loop: CSASPPHSSYNEQFF. The CDR3 coding sequence is TGCAGTGCTAGTCCGCCCCATAGCTCCTACAATGAGCAGTTCTTC.

The table lists this clone with many counts. The rearrangement uses TRBV29-1 and TRBJ1-1; D is unclear. V dropped 6 bases and J dropped 2 bases, with 13 bases sitting between them. CDR3 length: 13 residues. Germline V gene sequence: CDR1 SQVTM, CDR2 ANQGSEA. The CDR3 region is CSVETGINTEAFF. The CDR3, as DNA: TGCAGCGTGGAAACGGGGATCAACACTGAAGCTTTCTTT.

The rearrangement joins TRBV4-2 to TRBJ1-6, with 8 bases lining up with TRBD1. V shed 1 base, J shed 7 bases, and the junction held 12 bases outside the gene matches. The CDR3 consists of 18 residues. The V gene's germline CDR1 is LGHNA and CDR2 YNFKEQ. Here the CDR3 DNA reads TGTGCCAGCAGCCAAGTGCCTGGGCAGGGGGCTATGAATTCACCCCTCCACTTT. Its translation is CASSQVPGQGAMNSPLHF.

This clone has at least ten counts. The rearrangement links TRBV12-3 or TRBV12-4 to TRBJ2-2; TRBD1 matches 9 bases. The CDR3 is 16 amino acids. Unmatched junction bases numbered 7, after V lost 3 bases and J lost 5 bases. The CDR3, as DNA: TGTGCCAGCAGTTTGACCGGGACAGGGAAAACCGGGGAGCTGTTTTTT. Encoded protein: CASSLTGTGKTGELFF.

In its sample, this clone is medium-sized (0.01 to 0.1%). This chain links TRBV12-3 or TRBV12-4 with TRBJ2-2, with no clear D. Trimming left V 4 bases short and J 8 bases short, with 11 bases between. The CDR3 is 13 amino acids. CDR3: CASSWSLTGELFF. The CDR3 DNA reads as TGTGCCAGCAGTTGGTCACTTACGGGGGAGCTGTTTTTT.

Many counts were recorded for this clone. CDR3 protein: CASSFRGDEQYF. The CDR3 DNA reads as TGTGCCAGCAGTTTCAGGGGCGACGAGCAGTACTTC. The gene calls are TRBV28 and TRBJ2-7; D possibly corresponds to TRBD1 (6 bases). The CDR3 loop spans 12 amino acids. V shed 3 bases and J shed 5 bases, with 8 bases lying between them. The V gene's germline CDR1 is MDHEN and CDR2 SYDVKM.

In this sample, this clone turned up many times. The chain joins TRBV30 to TRBJ1-3; TRBD1 might be the D (6 bases). The CDR3 length is 15 residues. V dropped 5 bases and J dropped 0 bases, with 14 bases sitting between them. The germline V gene has CDR1 GTSNPN and CDR2 SVGIG (reference sequence). The CDR3 DNA sequence: TGTGCCTGGGCTCCGGGGGACACCTCTGGAAACACCATATATTTT. Protein sequence: CAWAPGDTSGNTIYF.

Comment on this clone: A read error may account for a junction end that differs from germline. This sequence joins TRBV12-3 or TRBV12-4 and TRBJ2-2; D is perhaps TRBD1 (6 bases). The CDR3 contains 13 residues. DNA for the CDR3: TGTGTCAGCACACGGACAGACACCGGGGAGCTGTTTTTT. Its translation is CVSTRTDTGELFF.

This clone was observed at least ten times. V gene TRBV20-1 combines with J gene TRBJ1-1; D ambiguous. Trimming removed 0 bases at V and 1 base at J, with 3 bases between. Germline CDR1 is DFQATT and CDR2 is SNEGSKA (reference sequence). This CDR3 spans 12 amino acids. The CDR3 here is CSARDGNTEAFF. The CDR3 region has the DNA TGCAGTGCTAGAGACGGGAACACTGAAGCTTTCTTT.

This clone was recorded many times. The V call is TRBV19, the J call TRBJ2-1; 9 positions agree with TRBD2. The V and J ends lost 4 bases and 5 bases, in that order; junction bases with no gene match: 6. In germline, CDR1 is LNHDA, CDR2 SQIVND (reference sequence). This CDR3 has 15 residues. CDR3 DNA: TGTGCCAGTAGTAAGACTAGCGGATTTAACAATGAGCAGTTCTTC. Translating gives CASSKTSGFNNEQFF.

In its sample, this clone was seen many times. This rearrangement joins TRBV19 to TRBJ1-5; D gene unclear. This CDR3 comprises 15 residues. V lost 1 base and J 1 base, leaving 8 bases between the germline ends. Germline V gene data show CDR1 as LNHDA and CDR2 as SQIVND (reference sequence). DNA for the CDR3: TGTGCCAGTAGTATAGTCGGCTTCAGCAATCAGCCCCAGCATTTT. It specifies CASSIVGFSNQPQHF.

To note about this clone: With a much larger clone just one base away, this may be a read error. The chain is built from TRBV29-1 and TRBJ2-2, with D possibly TRBD2 on 6 matching bases. Germline V gene data show CDR1 as SQVTM and CDR2 as ANQGSEA. There are 14 residues in the CDR3. The CDR3 loop is CSVDEGAGTGGLFF. The CDR3 DNA follows: TGCAGCGTTGATGAAGGGGCTGGCACCGGGGGGCTGTTTTTT.

The table lists this clone with many counts. The V gene is TRBV5-5, the J gene TRBJ1-6; a weak D match, TRBD1 (6 bases). Germline V gives CDR1 SGHKS, CDR2 YYEKEE (reference sequence). This CDR3 has 16 amino acids. V dropped 2 bases and J dropped 8 bases, with 17 bases sitting between them. The CDR3 here is CASSFYRQGIDSPLHF. The CDR3 DNA reads as TGTGCCAGCAGCTTTTATCGGCAGGGGATCGATTCACCCCTCCACTTT.

At least ten counts were recorded for this clone. The CDR3 spells CASSPDRDNSPLHF. CDR3 coding DNA: TGTGCCAGCAGCCCCGACAGAGATAATTCACCCCTCCACTTT. This sequence joins TRBV7-6 and TRBJ1-6, with a weak D call TRBD1 (5 bases). The CDR3 extends over 14 amino acids. Trimming stripped 5 bases from V and 5 bases from J, with 10 bases between. Per germline, CDR1 SGHVS and CDR2 FNYEAQ.

The rearrangement joins TRBV11-2 to TRBJ2-2; 7 bases agree with TRBD2. This CDR3 comprises 16 residues. Germline trimming cut 5 bases from V and 12 bases from J; bases unmatched to any gene: 18. Germline CDR1 SGHAT, CDR2 FQNNGV. For the CDR3, the DNA is TGTGCCAGCAGCGCGAGACTAGCCGGGAACACCGTGCAGCTGTTTTTT. Amino acids: CASSARLAGNTVQLFF.

Many counts were recorded for this clone. The chain links TRBV11-2 to TRBJ1-1, with D possibly matching TRBD1 (6 bases). Germline lookup yields CDR1 SGHAT and CDR2 FQNNGV. The length of the CDR3 is 15 residues. The V gene lost 5 bases and the J gene lost 3 bases, with 16 bases spanning the gap. This chain's CDR3 is CASSAAQGVDTEAFF. The CDR3 coding sequence is TGTGCCAGCAGCGCCGCACAGGGCGTAGACACTGAAGCTTTCTTT.

This clone was counted ten times or more. The chain recombines TRBV19 with TRBJ2-1, with 7 nucleotides matching TRBD1. There are 17 residues in the CDR3. The ends lost 6 bases at V and 3 bases at J; junction bases unmatched: 14. The V gene's germline CDR1 is LNHDA and CDR2 SQIVND (reference sequence). CDR3 bases: TGTGCCAGTAGGCCCTCGTGGGACAGTCCCCGCTACAATGAGCAGTTCTTC. Residues: CASRPSWDSPRYNEQFF.

There are many counts of this clone. This CDR3 is CASSTRSTGELFF. For the CDR3, the DNA is TGTGCCAGCAGCACCCGGTCCACCGGGGAGCTGTTTTTT. The chain uses TRBV9 and TRBJ2-2; the D is unclear. The CDR3 sequence is 13 residues long. Looked up from germline, CDR1 is SGDLS and CDR2 is YYNGEE. The V end was cut by 4 bases, the J end by 4 bases, with 8 bases between.